The sequence of this TCR beta chain was determined in a study of cytomegalovirus exposure and HLA in healthy donors. Whole-study results and caveats: TRBV6-2, TRBV6-3 and some other V segments were unresolvable in 87-base-pair reads. An analysis that was carried out later associated 15,000 to 20,000 TCR beta sequences with HLA alleles at 0.05 false discovery rate.

The germline V and J ends were trimmed by 6 bases and 3 bases, with 6 bases remaining between them. The CDR3 covers 11 residues. Germline-derived CDR1 and CDR2 are MDHEN and SYDVKM. A remark on this clone: Antigen: not known.

It was with 60 Vbeta and 13 Jbeta primers that the PCR ran. Generated by immunoSEQ multiplex PCR, the TCRdb table keeps only in-frame clones and is missing some. The sample consists of fewer than 200,000 clones, around 83% of them appearing once. Sample: PBMCs. The chain links TRBV28 to TRBJ2-7; D remains unclear. The receptor comes from a girl aged 2 to 10 in good health and CMV-seropositive. The CDR3 DNA reads TGTGCCAGCAGGGAGCGCTACGAGCAGTACTTC. Translation: CASRERYEQYF.